This T cell receptor beta chain was identified in a study of T-cell reconstitution after alpha-beta-depleted transplantation in children. Study-level results: One year after transplant, T-cell counts and diversity came mostly from newly produced T cells. Several hundred expanded graft clones reportedly were the source of alpha-beta T cells about two months after transplant. Elevated TCRbeta diversity at day 60 was traced, in some patients, to surviving recipient T cells and thymic progenitors.

The trim removed 6 bases at V and 9 bases at J, leaving 7 bases unmatched. The CDR3 sequence is 14 residues long. Preparation of the TCRbeta library was carried out with unique molecular identifiers. MiXCR was run by TCRdb on the PCR reads, yielding one entry per CDR3 protein. The table records 100,000 or so distinct CDR3 sequences, around 6.1% of them present only once. This clonotype has a count of ten or more. Antigen specificity is unknown. The receptor was derived from a female patient between 2 and 10 years old who had a stem cell transplant for Fanconi anemia, so the T cells may come from the graft donor. Sample: PBMCs, mostly from graft donor cells, taken 60 days after TCRalphabeta/CD19-depleted stem cell transplant. The chain uses TRBV12-3 or TRBV12-4 and TRBJ2-1; 11 bases are shared with TRBD2. The CDR3 spells CASSITSGRFEQFF. The CDR3 DNA sequence: TGTGCCAGCAGCATTACTAGCGGGAGATTTGAGCAGTTCTTC.